Shown below are 14 T cell receptor beta chains from a single sample sequenced in a study of regulatory T cells in long-lasting Graves disease. Sequencing libraries for TCR beta were prepared with iRepertoire HTBI primers and Arm-PCR of CDR3 regions. TCRdb re-derived calls from the multiplex PCR reads in MiXCR, one entry per CDR3 protein. The data show some 230,000 distinct CDR3 sequences, around 20% seen once. Described time point: newly diagnosed GD, antithyroid drugs for less than 3 months. Extracted RNA from PBMCs served as the source of the TCR library. The source was peripheral blood mononuclear cells (PBMCs), collected at new diagnosis, from a patient treated with antithyroid drugs. All receptors come from a female donor with Graves disease.

This chain uses TRBV4-1 with TRBJ2-1; TRBD2 matches 12 bases. CDR1 and CDR2 (germline): MGHRA, YSYEKL. The length of the CDR3 is 21 residues. V dropped 5 bases and J dropped 3; count of bases not matched to a gene: 20. In DNA, the CDR3 is TGCGCCAGCAGCTCACTAGGTACGGCTAGCGGGAGGGAGTCAGGCTACAATGAGCAGTTCTTC. Amino acid sequence: CASSSLGTASGRESGYNEQFF.

This clonotype was seen more than once but under ten times. This may come from a read error, since a much larger clone is one base off. The chain recombines TRBV27 with TRBJ2-6, with unresolved D. Germline assignment: CDR1 MNHEY and CDR2 SMNVEV (reference sequence). This CDR3 region has 16 residues. CDR3 sequence: CAGSFEFLTGANVLTF. The CDR3 DNA is TGTGCCGGCAGTTTCGAATTTTTAACTGGGGCCAACGTCCTGACTTTC.

This clonotype occurred a few times. V usage is TRBV19 and J usage is TRBJ2-2; 7 nucleotides line up with TRBD1. The ends lost 5 bases at V and 4 bases at J; junction bases unmatched: 16. The CDR3 runs to 18 residues. CDR1 LNHDA and CDR2 SQIVND come from the germline V gene (reference sequence). CDR3 loop: CASSSAGGGQLSTGELFF. The CDR3, as DNA: TGTGCCAGTAGTTCCGCCGGTGGGGGACAGTTAAGCACCGGGGAGCTGTTTTTT. Based on the CDR3 plus reference TRBV19 and TRBJ2-2, the full variable domain is DGGITQSPKYLFRKEGQNVTLSCEQNLNHDAMYWYRQDPGQGLRLIYYSQIVNDFQKGDIAEGYSVSREKKESFPLTVTSAQKNPTAFYLCASSSAGGGQLSTGELFFGEGSRLTVL.

About this clonotype: A far bigger clonotype differs at one base, so this is likely a read error. This chain links TRBV9 with TRBJ2-2, with TRBD1 identical over 7 bases. CDR3 length: 15 residues. Germline-derived CDR1 and CDR2 are SGDLS and YYNGEE. The junction had 10 bases not matched to a gene; V was cut back by 5 bases and J by 6 bases. The CDR3 reads CASSEDRVRPGELFF. The DNA of the CDR3 is TGTGCCAGCAGTGAAGACAGGGTTAGGCCCGGGGAGCTGTTTTTT.

This clonotype was counted ten times or more. V usage is TRBV18 and J usage is TRBJ1-1; TRBD1 aligns across 7 bases. Germline V gene lookup returns CDR1 KGHSH and CDR2 LQKENI. Trimming cost V 4 bases and J 3 bases; bases outside gene matches: 14. The length of the CDR3 is 17 residues. The DNA for the CDR3 is TGTGCCAGCTCACGAGGACAGGAACCCCGGTGGGACACTGAAGCTTTCTTT. Translating it yields CASSRGQEPRWDTEAFF.

As for this clonotype: This likely came from a read error, as a far larger clone is one base away. V and J are TRBV2 and TRBJ2-1; tentative D call: TRBD1 (5 bases). The J call may be faulty, since TRBJ2-3 better matches the DNA end. Germline V gene data show CDR1 as SNHLY and CDR2 as FYNNEI. This CDR3 has 12 amino acids. CDR3 bases: TGTGCCAGCAGTCCCGACAGTCATACGCAGTATTTT. As protein: CASSPDSHTQYF.

This clonotype has at least ten counts. V gene TRBV6-2 or TRBV6-3 combines with J gene TRBJ2-1; the match to TRBD2 covers 11 bases. Per germline, CDR1 MNHEY and CDR2 SVGEGT. V gave up 5 bases and J gave up 9 bases; unmatched junction bases: 9. The CDR3 contains 15 residues. CDR3 in amino acids: CASSEELAGASEQFF. The DNA of the CDR3 is TGTGCCAGCAGTGAAGAACTAGCGGGAGCGTCTGAGCAGTTCTTC.

V is TRBV19 and J is TRBJ2-2; 11 nucleotides align to TRBD2. The CDR3 runs 18 residues. Germline CDR1 LNHDA, CDR2 SQIVND (reference sequence). V was clipped by 4 bases and J by 0 bases; unmatched bases: 7. CDR3 bases: TGTGCCAGTAGTACCCGGACTAGCGGGTCCTCGAACACCGGGGAGCTGTTTTTT. Its translation: CASSTRTSGSSNTGELFF.

This clonotype was detected many times. V gene TRBV4-3 combines with J gene TRBJ1-2; tentative D call: TRBD1 (5 bases). This CDR3 region has 15 residues. Per germline, CDR1 LGHNA and CDR2 YSLEER. V gave up 2 bases and J gave up 5 bases, with 15 bases separating them. CDR3 sequence (DNA): TGCGCCAGCAGCCAAAATGGGCCTGGGGCTTATGGCTACACCTTC. Protein product: CASSQNGPGAYGYTF.

This clonotype was seen at least ten times. The J gene is TRBJ1-1, the V gene TRBV12-3 or TRBV12-4; D is unresolved. The germline V and J ends were trimmed by 0 bases and 3 bases, with 5 bases remaining between them. The CDR3 runs 13 residues. CDR3 amino acids: CASSLAGYTEAFF. CDR3 nucleotide sequence: TGTGCCAGCAGTTTAGCTGGCTACACTGAAGCTTTCTTT.

This clonotype came up many times. The CDR3 DNA reads TGCAGTGCTAGGGGGACCGGGACTAGCGGGATAAATGAGCAGTTCTTC. It is translated as CSARGTGTSGINEQFF. The chain recombines TRBV20-1 with TRBJ2-1; the match to TRBD2 covers 13 bases. The V gene's germline CDR1 is DFQATT and CDR2 SNEGSKA (reference sequence). CDR3 length: 16 amino acids. With V trimmed by 3 bases and J by 7 bases, 9 bases remained unmatched.

This clonotype came up many times. The CDR3 is CASSPGQGYIQYF. The CDR3 nucleotides are TGTGCCAGCAGCCCGGGGCAGGGGTACATTCAGTACTTC. J is TRBJ2-4 and V is TRBV7-2, with a tentative D call TRBD1 (6 bases). Trimming cost V 5 bases and J 8 bases, with 13 bases left between them. The length of the CDR3 is 13 residues. Germline loops: CDR1 SGHTA, CDR2 FQGNSA.

This clonotype appeared a single time. The J gene is TRBJ2-7, the V gene TRBV29-1, with 8 bases fitting TRBD2. Per the germline V gene, CDR1 is SQVTM and CDR2 is ANQGSEA. There are 14 residues in the CDR3. Trimming took 1 base from V and 9 from J; bases not matched to a gene: 11. CDR3 protein: CSVEVGTSNTVQYF. The CDR3, as DNA: TGCAGCGTTGAAGTGGGGACTAGTAATACGGTGCAGTACTTC.

This clonotype was picked up many times. V usage is TRBV10-3 and J usage is TRBJ2-5; 8 bases map to TRBD1. V lost 6 bases and J lost 0; bases outside the gene matches: 3. The CDR3 length is 14 residues. CDR1 is ENHRY and CDR2 is SYGVKD in the germline V gene. The CDR3 DNA is TGTGCCATCAGGCCGGGACAGGACCAAGAGACCCAGTACTTC. Its translation is CAIRPGQDQETQYF.